These T cell receptor beta chains were read from a single sample in a study of OX40 agonist ivuxolimab in advanced cancers. Sequencing was performed with immunoSEQ multiplex PCR; in TCRdb, only in-frame clones are kept and a portion is missing. The data contain tens of thousands of clones, around 90% of them singletons. The sample consisted of CD4+ or CD8+ T cells sorted from blood, taken in a trial of the OX40 agonist ivuxolimab. All receptors come from an adult with an advanced solid tumor such as melanoma, head and neck, liver or kidney cancer. Both conserved end residues are part of each CDR3. D genes are given only for firm matches. For some rows the clone size is stated as once, few or many, or as a class when expanded; others skip it.

cdr3_nt: TGTGCCAGCAGAGGACAGGGTATCTACAATGAGCAGTTCTTC
cdr3_aa: CASRGQGIYNEQFF
j_call: TRBJ2-1
clone_size: -
d_call: TRBD1
v_call: TRBV27

cdr3_nt: TGTGCCAGCAGAGGGACCGGGGAGCTGTTTTTT
cdr3_aa: CASRGTGELFF
j_call: TRBJ2-2
clone_size: -
d_call: -
v_call: TRBV2

cdr3_nt: TGTGCCAGCAGCTTGATAGGGACAGGGAACACTGAAGCTTTCTTT
cdr3_aa: CASSLIGTGNTEAFF
j_call: TRBJ1-1
clone_size: -
d_call: TRBD1
v_call: TRBV5-5

cdr3_nt: TGCGCCAGCAGCCCGACACCGGGACGTAGCACAGATACGCAGTATTTT
cdr3_aa: CASSPTPGRSTDTQYF
j_call: TRBJ2-3
clone_size: -
d_call: -
v_call: TRBV4-1

cdr3_nt: TGTGCCAGCAGCCAAAGTATCTACAATGAGCAGTTCTTC
cdr3_aa: CASSQSIYNEQFF
j_call: TRBJ2-1
clone_size: -
d_call: -
v_call: TRBV14

cdr3_nt: TGTGCCAGCAGCATAACTATGCAGGAGCGGGACACTGAAGCTTTCTTT
cdr3_aa: CASSITMQERDTEAFF
j_call: TRBJ1-1
clone_size: -
d_call: -
v_call: TRBV7-9

cdr3_nt: TGCGCCAGCCAAGGACCGGGAGGGGTTGGCTACACCTTC
cdr3_aa: CASQGPGGVGYTF
j_call: TRBJ1-2
clone_size: -
d_call: -
v_call: TRBV4-1

cdr3_nt: TGTGCCAGCAGCTTAGTCCCCCCAGCGGGGGGGCCATTAGATACGCAGTATTTT
cdr3_aa: CASSLVPPAGGPLDTQYF
j_call: TRBJ2-3
clone_size: once
d_call: TRBD2
v_call: TRBV11-2

cdr3_nt: TGTGCCAGCAGCTTCCCGGAGGGGGGGGCCCCTGAGCAGTTCTTC
cdr3_aa: CASSFPEGGAPEQFF
j_call: TRBJ2-1
clone_size: -
d_call: -
v_call: TRBV7-9

cdr3_nt: TGTGCCAGCAGCGAACACTACGAGCAGTACTTC
cdr3_aa: CASSEHYEQYF
j_call: TRBJ2-7
clone_size: -
d_call: -
v_call: TRBV7-6

cdr3_nt: TGTGCCAGCAGCGCCGACGTTAGGAACACTGAAGCTTTCTTT
cdr3_aa: CASSADVRNTEAFF
j_call: TRBJ1-1
clone_size: -
d_call: -
v_call: TRBV13

cdr3_nt: TGTGCCTGGGGGGCGGTAGCGGGAGGTTCCAACGAGCAGTACTTC
cdr3_aa: CAWGAVAGGSNEQYF
j_call: TRBJ2-7
clone_size: -
d_call: TRBD2
v_call: TRBV30

cdr3_nt: TGTGCCAGCAGTCACCCGGTGGGGTGGACTAATGAAAAACTGTTTTTT
cdr3_aa: CASSHPVGWTNEKLFF
j_call: TRBJ1-4
clone_size: -
d_call: -
v_call: TRBV28

cdr3_nt: TGTGCCAGCAGTGAAGGGCTCTTGAACACTGAAGCTTTCTTT
cdr3_aa: CASSEGLLNTEAFF
j_call: TRBJ1-1
clone_size: -
d_call: -
v_call: TRBV6-1

cdr3_nt: TGCAGCGTTGAAGAGGGGGACAGGATCAATGAGCAGTTCTTC
cdr3_aa: CSVEEGDRINEQFF
j_call: TRBJ2-1
clone_size: -
d_call: TRBD1
v_call: TRBV29-1

cdr3_nt: TGTGCCAGCAGCCAAGATCTGTGGACTAGCTCCAGCACAAATGAGCAGTTCTTC
cdr3_aa: CASSQDLWTSSSTNEQFF
j_call: TRBJ2-1
clone_size: -
d_call: TRBD2
v_call: TRBV14

cdr3_nt: TGTGCCAGCAGTTTAATAGCGGGAGCTGAGGAGCAGTTCTTC
cdr3_aa: CASSLIAGAEEQFF
j_call: TRBJ2-1
clone_size: -
d_call: TRBD2
v_call: TRBV28